The T cell receptor beta chain under discussion was sequenced for a study of spatial heterogeneity in lung cancer. Specified time point: sample taken at primary tumor resection. Whole RNA from tumor, nontumor lung or frozen PBMC was sequenced unsorted. Germline lookup yields CDR1 SGHDT and CDR2 YYEEEE. Trimming left V 4 bases short and J 8 bases short, with 13 bases between. The length of the CDR3 is 13 residues. TCRdb used MiXCR to reprocess the 5' RACE reads, holding one entry per CDR3 protein. The table lists approximately 44,000 distinct CDR3 sequences, roughly 13% of them singletons. The chain is built from TRBV5-6 and TRBJ2-1; D is unresolved. The receptor was isolated from a male donor with early-stage non-small cell lung cancer. Material: PBMCs, obtained at surgery. The CDR3 spells CASSRGPADEQFF. CDR3 coding DNA: TGTGCCAGCAGCCGCGGTCCAGCCGATGAGCAGTTCTTC.